These 2 T cell receptor beta chains were sequenced from one sample in a study of cytomegalovirus exposure and HLA in healthy donors. It was with 60 Vbeta and 13 Jbeta primers that the PCR ran. Produced via immunoSEQ multiplex PCR; TCRdb's table is partial and in-frame only. The sample gives 120,000 or so clones, about two thirds of which show up once; 3% to 4.5% is in the top ten. Sequencing was carried out using PBMCs. These TCRs come from a man between 25 and 39 years old in good health and CMV-seronegative.

The V call is TRBV19, the J call TRBJ1-1; maybe TRBD1 (5 bases). Germline V CDR1 and CDR2: LNHDA, SQIVND (reference sequence). The V end was cut by 3 bases, the J end by 4 bases, with 12 bases between. This CDR3 is 14 amino acids long. The CDR3 bases are TGTGCCAGTAGTATCGGGACTCGCCTCACTGAAGCTTTCTTT. Amino acid sequence: CASSIGTRLTEAFF.

V is TRBV4-1 and J is TRBJ1-1, with TRBD1 matching over 7 bases. J was trimmed by 0 bases and V by 0 bases; bases with no gene match: 19. Germline CDR1 MGHRA, CDR2 YSYEKL. CDR3 length: 21 residues. CDR3 nucleotides: TGCGCCAGCAGCCAAGAGCCCTCCCCCTACAGGGGAAACCTTCTGAACACTGAAGCTTTCTTT. Its protein is CASSQEPSPYRGNLLNTEAFF.